This TCR beta chain appears in the sequencing data of a study of blood T cell repertoires in COVID-19. The overall study: Researchers got acute and convalescent COVID-19 samples from the United States, Italy and Spain. T cells, B-cell-depleted T cells, or PBMCs supplied cDNA or gDNA.

The study drew participants aged about 18 to 89 years from about two dozen US areas. Which cohort a participant joined came from the clinical history participants gave. With V trimmed by 3 bases and J by 3 bases, 3 bases remained unmatched. Germline-derived CDR1 and CDR2 are MNHEY and SMNVEV (reference sequence). This CDR3 is built from 14 residues. Only in-frame clones appear in the TCRdb table, and some are missing; sequencing was by immunoSEQ multiplex PCR. The table records about 350,000 clones, about nine tenths of them present only once. This clonotype was sampled from a woman in her twenties or thirties who had been exposed to COVID-19. This sequence joins TRBV27 and TRBJ2-7, with 9 bases aligning to TRBD2. The source material was PBMCs or T cells enriched from blood (not recorded which). CDR3 protein: CASSLGGRGYEQYF. CDR3 DNA: TGTGCCAGCAGTTTGGGCGGGAGGGGCTACGAGCAGTACTTC.